The entry below describes one TCR beta chain. The same CDR3 can be traced to other DNA sequences in this sample. This entry belongs to a study of T cell changes during pregnancy in multiple sclerosis. TCRdb's copy holds only in-frame clones and misses some; the assay was immunoSEQ multiplex PCR. The data show 45,000 to 65,000 clones, 91% seen once. Germline trimming cut 3 bases from V and 3 bases from J; bases unmatched to any gene: 12. The CDR3 extends over 18 amino acids. Germline assignment: CDR1 ENHRY and CDR2 SYGVKD. The chain couples TRBV10-3 to TRBJ2-3; TRBD2 matches at 10 bases. The receptor was derived from a female donor in good health, enrolled as a control in a pregnancy study. The sequencing here drew on peripheral blood, taken after pregnancy. CDR3 DNA sequence: TGTGCCATCAGTGACCCTAAACTAGCGGGAAGAGAGACAGATACGCAGTATTTT. Protein product: CAISDPKLAGRETDTQYF.